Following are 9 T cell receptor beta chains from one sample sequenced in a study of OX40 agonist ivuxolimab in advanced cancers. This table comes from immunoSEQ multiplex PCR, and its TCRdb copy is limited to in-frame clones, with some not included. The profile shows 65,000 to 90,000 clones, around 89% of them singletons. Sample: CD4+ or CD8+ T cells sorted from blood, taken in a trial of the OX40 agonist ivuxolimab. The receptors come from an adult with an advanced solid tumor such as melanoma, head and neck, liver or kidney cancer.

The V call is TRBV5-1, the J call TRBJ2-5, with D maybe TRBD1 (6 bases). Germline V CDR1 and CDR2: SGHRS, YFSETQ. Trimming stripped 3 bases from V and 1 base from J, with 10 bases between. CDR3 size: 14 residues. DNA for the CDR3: TGCGCCAGCAGCTCCGGGACACCCCAAGAGACCCAGTACTTC. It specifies CASSSGTPQETQYF.

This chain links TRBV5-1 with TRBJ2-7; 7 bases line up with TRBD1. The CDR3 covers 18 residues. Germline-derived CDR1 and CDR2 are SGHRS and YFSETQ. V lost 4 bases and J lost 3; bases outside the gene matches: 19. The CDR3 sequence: CASSPGGQIEKRGYEQYF. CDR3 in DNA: TGCGCCAGCAGCCCAGGGGGACAGATAGAGAAAAGAGGCTACGAGCAGTACTTC.

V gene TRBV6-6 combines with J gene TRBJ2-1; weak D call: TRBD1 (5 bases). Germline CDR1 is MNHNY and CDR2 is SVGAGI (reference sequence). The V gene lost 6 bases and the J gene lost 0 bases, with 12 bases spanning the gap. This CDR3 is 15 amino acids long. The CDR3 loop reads CASRGRSSSYNEQFF. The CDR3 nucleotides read TGTGCCAGCAGGGGGCGGTCTAGCTCCTACAATGAGCAGTTCTTC.

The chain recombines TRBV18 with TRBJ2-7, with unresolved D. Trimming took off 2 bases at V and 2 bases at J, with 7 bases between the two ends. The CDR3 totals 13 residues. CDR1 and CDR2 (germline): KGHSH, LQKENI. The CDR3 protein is CASSPTTTYEQYF. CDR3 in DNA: TGTGCCAGCTCACCAACCACTACCTACGAGCAGTACTTC.

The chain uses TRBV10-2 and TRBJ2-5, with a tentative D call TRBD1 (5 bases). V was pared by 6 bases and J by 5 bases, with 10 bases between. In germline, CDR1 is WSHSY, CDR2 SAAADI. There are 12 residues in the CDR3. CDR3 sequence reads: CASSVAGETQYF. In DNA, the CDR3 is TGCGCCAGCAGCGTAGCAGGGGAGACCCAGTACTTC.

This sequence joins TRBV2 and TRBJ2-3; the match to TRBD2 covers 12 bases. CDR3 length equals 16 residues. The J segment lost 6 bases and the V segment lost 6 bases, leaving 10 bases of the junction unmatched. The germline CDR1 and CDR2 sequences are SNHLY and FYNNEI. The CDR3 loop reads CASRKGLAGSWDTQYF. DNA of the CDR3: TGTGCCAGCAGAAAAGGACTAGCGGGATCTTGGGATACGCAGTATTTT.

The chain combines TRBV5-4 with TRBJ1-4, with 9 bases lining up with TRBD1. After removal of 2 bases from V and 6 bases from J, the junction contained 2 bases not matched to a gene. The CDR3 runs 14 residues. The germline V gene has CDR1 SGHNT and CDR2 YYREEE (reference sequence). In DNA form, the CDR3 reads TGTGCCAGCAGCTTCCGGGACAGGGATGAAAAACTGTTTTTT. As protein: CASSFRDRDEKLFF. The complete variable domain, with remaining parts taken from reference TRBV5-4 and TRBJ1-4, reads ETGVTQSPTHLIKTRGQQVTLRCSSQSGHNTVSWYQQALGQGPQFIFQYYREEENGRGNFPPRFSGLQFPNYSSELNVNALELDDSALYLCASSFRDRDEKLFFGSGTQLSVL.

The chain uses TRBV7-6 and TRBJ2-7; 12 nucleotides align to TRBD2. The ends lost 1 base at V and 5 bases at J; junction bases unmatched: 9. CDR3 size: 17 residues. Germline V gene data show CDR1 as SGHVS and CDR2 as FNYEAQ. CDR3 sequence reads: CASSLVPSGRASHEQYF. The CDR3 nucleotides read TGTGCCAGCAGCTTAGTCCCTAGCGGGAGGGCCTCACACGAGCAGTACTTC.

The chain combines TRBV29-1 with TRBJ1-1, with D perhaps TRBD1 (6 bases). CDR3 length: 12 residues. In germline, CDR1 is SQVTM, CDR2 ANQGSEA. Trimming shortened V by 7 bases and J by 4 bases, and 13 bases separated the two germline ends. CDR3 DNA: TGCAGCGGGACAGAGAGTGGCACTGAAGCTTTCTTT. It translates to CSGTESGTEAFF.